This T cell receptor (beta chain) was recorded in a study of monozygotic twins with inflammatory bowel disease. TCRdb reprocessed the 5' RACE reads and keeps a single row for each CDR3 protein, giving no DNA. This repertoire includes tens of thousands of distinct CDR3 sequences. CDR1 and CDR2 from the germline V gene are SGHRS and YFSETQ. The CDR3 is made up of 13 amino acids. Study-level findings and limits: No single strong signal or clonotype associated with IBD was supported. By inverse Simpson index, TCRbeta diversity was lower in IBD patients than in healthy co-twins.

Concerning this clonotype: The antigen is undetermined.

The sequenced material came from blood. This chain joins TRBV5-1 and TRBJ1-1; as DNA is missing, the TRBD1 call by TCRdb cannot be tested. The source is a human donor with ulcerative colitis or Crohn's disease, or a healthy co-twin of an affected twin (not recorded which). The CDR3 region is CASSLQGKTEAFF.